The entry below describes one T cell receptor beta chain. This entry is derived from a study of blood T cell repertoires in COVID-19. Method: immunoSEQ multiplex PCR; TCRdb's copy keeps in-frame clones and lacks some. Among roughly 230,000 clones, approximately 81% were seen once, and the ten largest hold about 0.93%. Per the germline V gene, CDR1 is LGHDT and CDR2 is YNNKEL (reference sequence). The CDR3 extends over 13 amino acids. The germline V and J ends were trimmed by 8 bases and 3 bases, with 13 bases remaining between them. Source material: peripheral blood. The V and J genes are TRBV3-1 (or the pseudogene TRBV3-2) and TRBJ1-2, with a weak D call TRBD1 (5 bases). This clonotype originated in a middle-aged man with acute or convalescent COVID-19. In DNA form, the CDR3 reads TGTGCCAGCGTCGGGGGTGGCGACTATGGCTACACCTTC. Residues: CASVGGGDYGYTF.